This passage covers 25 T cell receptor beta chains from one sample sequenced in a study of graft-versus-host responses after intestinal transplantation. Data came from immunoSEQ multiplex PCR; TCRdb stores just in-frame clones and leaves some out. The repertoire holds nearly 7,500 clones, roughly 69% seen once, with around 19% in the top ten. Graft tissue was processed to release intraepithelial and lamina propria lymphocytes. The sequenced sample was ileum tissue, obtained about 230 days after intestinal transplantation. These receptor sequences come from a human patient who received an intestinal transplant, so some T cells may come from the graft donor.

The chain has TRBV27 and TRBJ2-2; 8 bases are shared with TRBD1. This CDR3 is built from 16 residues. Trimming removed 5 bases from V and 2 bases from J; junction bases left unmatched: 7. Germline V gives CDR1 MNHEY, CDR2 SMNVEV (reference sequence). The CDR3 DNA follows: TGTGCCAGCAGTCCGGGACAGGTTGTTAACACCGGGGAGCTGTTTTTT. It yields the protein CASSPGQVVNTGELFF.

The chain couples TRBV7-6 to TRBJ2-1; unclear D gene. Germline V gene data show CDR1 as SGHVS and CDR2 as FNYEAQ. V lost 1 base, J lost 4 bases, and 8 bases lay in between. The CDR3 has 14 amino acids. As DNA, the CDR3 is TGTGCCAGCAGCTTAGTCCAGGAGTACAATGAGCAGTTCTTC. This encodes CASSLVQEYNEQFF. The full variable domain, in which reference TRBV7-6 and TRBJ2-1 provide the parts outside the CDR3, is GAGVSQSPRYKVTKRGQDVALRCDPISGHVSLYWYRQALGQGPEFLTYFNYEAQQDKSGLPNDRFSAERPEGSISTLTIQRTEQRDSAMYRCASSLVQEYNEQFFGPGTRLTVL.

This clone came up a few times. The rearrangement links TRBV28 to TRBJ1-4; 11 bases align to TRBD1. V gave up 2 bases and J gave up 5 bases; unmatched junction bases: 1. This CDR3 is built from 15 residues. Germline V CDR1 and CDR2: MDHEN, SYDVKM. The CDR3 region is CASSLGDRGNEKLFF. The CDR3 DNA reads TGTGCCAGCAGTTTAGGGGACAGGGGGAATGAAAAACTGTTTTTT.

The chain joins TRBV2 to TRBJ1-1; 10 bases are shared with TRBD1. Germline-derived CDR1 and CDR2 are SNHLY and FYNNEI. After removal of 6 bases from V and 0 bases from J, the junction contained 13 bases not matched to a gene. The CDR3 spans 18 residues. For the CDR3, the DNA is TGTGCCAGCAGGACAACCGGGACAGGGGCCCTTTTGAACACTGAAGCTTTCTTT. Protein sequence: CASRTTGTGALLNTEAFF.

The genes are TRBV2 and TRBJ1-4, with unresolved D. The CDR3 sequence is 20 residues long. In germline, CDR1 is SNHLY, CDR2 FYNNEI. V was trimmed by 0 bases and J by 0 bases, leaving 20 bases between them. CDR3: CASSEALESAGGATNEKLFF. CDR3 in DNA: TGTGCCAGCAGTGAAGCGCTAGAATCCGCGGGAGGAGCAACTAATGAAAAACTGTTTTTT.

By share, this clone ranks as medium-sized. V and J are TRBV6-6 and TRBJ1-1; D might be TRBD1 (6 bases). CDR3 length equals 13 residues. Germline V gene sequence: CDR1 MNHNY, CDR2 SVGAGI (reference sequence). V shed 4 bases and J shed 1 base, with 7 bases lying between them. The CDR3 is CASSSTGNTEAFF. DNA of the CDR3: TGTGCCAGCAGTTCGACAGGGAACACTGAAGCTTTCTTT.

This chain joins TRBV6-5 and TRBJ2-1; 7 positions match TRBD2. The germline V gene encodes CDR1 MNHEY and CDR2 SVGAGI. V shed 6 bases and J 6 bases; nucleotides not matched to a gene: 11. CDR3 length: 15 residues. CDR3 in DNA: TGTGCCAGCAGAACGAAAGCGGGGAGCCTCAATGAGCAGTTCTTC. Translating gives CASRTKAGSLNEQFF.

As regards this clone: A junction boundary mismatches the germline segment, possibly from a read error. V is TRBV5-6 and J is TRBJ1-2; no clear D. This CDR3 spans 13 amino acids. Germline V gene lookup returns CDR1 SGHDT and CDR2 YYEEEE. In DNA form, the CDR3 reads TGTGCCAGCAGCTTGTCCCCTAACTATGACTACACCTTC. Its translation is CASSLSPNYDYTF.

V gene TRBV5-6 combines with J gene TRBJ2-5; weak D call: TRBD1 (5 bases). V lost 0 bases to trimming and J lost 4 bases, with 19 bases between them. The germline V gene has CDR1 SGHDT and CDR2 YYEEEE. This CDR3 contains 17 residues. The CDR3 loop is CASSLELQGNEGETQYF. DNA for the CDR3: TGTGCCAGCAGCTTGGAGTTGCAGGGTAATGAAGGAGAGACCCAGTACTTC.

The CDR3 coding sequence is TGTGCCAGCAGATACCCGGACAGGGGGGGGAGACTGTTTTTT. This gives the protein CASRYPDRGGRLFF. The chain links TRBV6-4 to TRBJ1-4; 10 bases are shared with TRBD1. The CDR3 sequence is 14 residues long. V dropped 6 bases and J dropped 13; count of bases not matched to a gene: 11. Germline CDR1 is MRHNA and CDR2 is SNTAGT.

The rearrangement joins TRBV2 to TRBJ2-7, with D maybe TRBD1 (6 bases). Germline assignment: CDR1 SNHLY and CDR2 FYNNEI. The CDR3 has 15 residues. The germline V and J ends were trimmed by 1 base and 2 bases, with 12 bases remaining between them. The CDR3 protein is CASSEGYGQTYEQYV. CDR3 nucleotides: TGTGCCAGCAGTGAAGGGTATGGACAGACCTACGAGCAGTACGTC.

Worth noting for this clone: This sequence is one base from a far larger clone and is likely a read error. At the DNA level, this CDR3 is encoded by other sequences in the same sample as well. The chain is built from TRBV5-4 and TRBJ2-1; D not resolved. V lost 4 bases and J 4 bases, leaving 18 bases between the germline ends. The CDR3 sequence is 16 residues long. Germline CDR1 and CDR2: SGHNT and YYREEE (reference sequence). The CDR3 DNA sequence: TGTGCCAGCAGCCAAGATGGGTCGACAACGTACAATGAGCAGTTCTTC. Translating gives CASSQDGSTTYNEQFF.

The sample holds one count of this clone. The genes are TRBV28 and TRBJ2-7, with 9 bases aligning to TRBD2. This CDR3 contains 19 residues. V dropped 7 bases and J dropped 5; count of bases not matched to a gene: 24. The germline CDR1 and CDR2 sequences are MDHEN and SYDVKM. The CDR3 reads CASTPPRVAGESLGDEQYV. The CDR3, as DNA: TGTGCCAGCACACCCCCTAGGGTAGCGGGGGAATCTTTGGGAGACGAGCAGTACGTC.

V is TRBV10-2 and J is TRBJ2-3; maybe TRBD1 (5 bases). The V gene's germline CDR1 is WSHSY and CDR2 SAAADI. The CDR3 runs 14 residues. V was pared by 3 bases and J by 0 bases, with 7 bases between. CDR3 nucleotide sequence: TGCGCCAGCAGTGACAGGGCTAGCACAGATACGCAGTATTTT. It is translated as CASSDRASTDTQYF.

This clone was seen once. The chain joins TRBV9 to TRBJ1-1; D gene ambiguous. The CDR3 has 12 amino acids. The germline V gene encodes CDR1 SGDLS and CDR2 YYNGEE. V shed 4 bases and J shed 5 bases, with 9 bases lying between them. The CDR3 region is CASSPPLTEAFF. The CDR3 DNA is TGTGCCAGCAGCCCTCCTTTAACTGAAGCTTTCTTT.

The CDR3 here is CAWTSNRVFTGELFF. In DNA form, the CDR3 reads TGTGCCTGGACTTCGAACCGGGTCTTCACCGGGGAGCTGTTTTTT. The chain is built from TRBV30 and TRBJ2-2; D is undetermined. V was trimmed by 4 bases and J by 4 bases, leaving 16 bases between them. Germline assignment: CDR1 GTSNPN and CDR2 SVGIG (reference sequence). This CDR3 is built from 15 residues.

This clone was observed a few times. V gene TRBV6-5 combines with J gene TRBJ2-7; the match to TRBD2 covers 8 bases. V was pared by 0 bases and J by 1 base, with 5 bases of the junction left unmatched. From germline, CDR1 is MNHEY and CDR2 SVGAGI. The CDR3 covers 16 residues. The CDR3: CASSYSGLAGSYEQYF. For the CDR3, the DNA is TGTGCCAGCAGTTACTCAGGACTAGCTGGATCCTACGAGCAGTACTTC.

The chain employs TRBV27 and TRBJ2-5, with TRBD1 identical over 9 bases. V dropped 6 bases and J dropped 5; count of bases not matched to a gene: 4. This CDR3 is built from 13 residues. Germline assignment: CDR1 MNHEY and CDR2 SMNVEV (reference sequence). CDR3 residues: CASRQGAGETQYF. The CDR3 DNA follows: TGTGCCAGCAGACAGGGGGCTGGGGAGACCCAGTACTTC.

The chain recombines TRBV7-9 with TRBJ2-5, with a tentative D call TRBD2 (5 bases). The germline V gene has CDR1 SEHNR and CDR2 FQNEAQ (reference sequence). This CDR3 comprises 14 residues. The DNA of the CDR3 is TGTGCAAGCGTGGCGGGCCTCCCCCAAGAGACCCAGTACTTC. Its protein product is CASVAGLPQETQYF.

This clone occurred once. The CDR3 protein is CASSPSWGNYEQYV. DNA for the CDR3: TGTGCCAGTAGTCCATCTTGGGGGAACTACGAGCAGTACGTC. J is TRBJ2-7 and V is TRBV19; either TRBD1 or TRBD2 may supply D (5 bases each). The V gene's germline CDR1 is LNHDA and CDR2 SQIVND (reference sequence). This CDR3 has 14 residues. V was cut by 5 bases and J by 3 bases, with 14 bases left in between.

This clone appeared once. The rearrangement joins TRBV6-1 to TRBJ1-6; maybe TRBD1 (5 bases). CDR3 length: 15 residues. The germline V gene encodes CDR1 MNHNS and CDR2 SASEGT. Trimming stripped 5 bases from V and 6 bases from J, with 14 bases between. CDR3 DNA: TGTGCCAGCAGTTCAAGGGAGCAGGGTAATTCACCCCTCCACTTT. Translating it yields CASSSREQGNSPLHF.

The J gene is TRBJ1-6, the V gene TRBV28; D is ambiguous. Deletions cut 5 bases from V and 6 bases from J, with 11 bases between. Looked up from germline, CDR1 is MDHEN and CDR2 is SYDVKM. This CDR3 contains 14 residues. CDR3 loop: CASSLDRFNSPLHF. For the CDR3, the DNA is TGTGCCAGCAGTCTGGACCGTTTTAATTCACCCCTCCACTTT.

The gene calls are TRBV5-1 and TRBJ2-2; TRBD2 might be the D (5 bases). Trimming cost V 2 bases and J 6 bases, with 14 bases left between them. Germline CDR1 SGHRS, CDR2 YFSETQ. The CDR3 loop spans 15 amino acids. CDR3 protein: CASSFLIRGSGELFF. The CDR3 nucleotides are TGCGCCAGCAGCTTTTTAATTCGGGGTTCCGGGGAGCTGTTTTTT.

This chain joins TRBV6-5 and TRBJ2-3; the match to TRBD2 covers 11 bases. This CDR3 is 14 amino acids long. V lost 8 bases to trimming and J lost 4 bases; unmatched junction nucleotides: 5. Germline CDR1 MNHEY, CDR2 SVGAGI. The CDR3 DNA follows: TGTGCCAGCTCAACTAGCGGGAGCTCAGATACGCAGTATTTT. Its translation: CASSTSGSSDTQYF.

This clone has just a few counts. The chain recombines TRBV27 with TRBJ1-4; D gene ambiguous. The CDR3 has 11 amino acids. V lost 4 bases and J 8 bases, leaving 5 bases between the germline ends. Per germline, CDR1 MNHEY and CDR2 SMNVEV (reference sequence). The DNA for the CDR3 is TGTGCCAGCAGTTCTGGGGAAAAACTGTTTTTT. Encoded protein: CASSSGEKLFF.